Given below is one T cell receptor (beta chain) in context. Collected material from alopecia areata patients comprised lesional scalp punch biopsies and peripheral blood. These data are taken from a study of CD8+ T cells in alopecia areata. TCR sequencing used cDNA made by reverse transcription of extracted RNA. Sequenced by immunoSEQ multiplex PCR; TCRdb stores in-frame clones only, minus some. The data hold 120,000 or so clones, with more than 30% observed a single time. V lost 5 bases and J 5 bases, leaving 7 bases between the germline ends. The CDR3 loop spans 12 amino acids. The germline V gene has CDR1 SNHLY and CDR2 FYNNEI.

The rearrangement joins TRBV2 to TRBJ2-1; no clear D gene. The origin of this receptor is a human donor with alopecia areata. The sequenced material came from CD4+ T cells sorted from blood. The CDR3 loop is CASSQTDNEQFF. CDR3 bases: TGTGCCAGCAGTCAGACGGACAATGAGCAGTTCTTC.